The rows below give T cell receptor beta chains drawn from one sample of a study of T cells in Graves' hyperthyroidism and ophthalmopathy. TCRdb reprocessed the multiplex PCR reads via MiXCR and lists one record per CDR3 protein. The sample carries some 770,000 distinct CDR3 sequences, about 15% recorded once. Sequencing was performed on blood. Receptors were obtained from a man younger than 35 with Graves' hyperthyroidism. Each CDR3 is given with its conserved first and last residue. Each record gives: D gene, J gene, V gene, clone size, CDR3 DNA, CDR3 protein. D genes are given only for firm matches. Only part of the rows carry a size: once, few, many, or a class if the clone is expanded.

D: TRBD2; J: TRBJ2-2; V: TRBV7-2; size: few; DNA: TGTGCCAGCAGCTTCACAGGCCCTCTCACTAGCGGGAGGGTCTCCGGGGAGCTGTTTTTT; CDR3: CASSFTGPLTSGRVSGELFF
D: TRBD2; J: TRBJ2-1; V: TRBV28; size: .; DNA: TGTGCCAGCTCTGGGGGGGACTACTCCTACAATGAGCAGTTCTTC; CDR3: CASSGGDYSYNEQFF
D: .; J: TRBJ2-1; V: TRBV28; size: many; DNA: TGTGCCAGCAGTGCGATTGGACACATCTACAATGAGCAGTTCTTC; CDR3: CASSAIGHIYNEQFF
D: .; J: TRBJ2-5; V: TRBV11-3; size: .; DNA: TGTGCCAGCAGCTTAAGTCCAGGGAGAGAGACCCAGTACTTC; CDR3: CASSLSPGRETQYF
D: .; J: TRBJ2-2; V: TRBV24-1; size: .; DNA: TGTGCCACCAGTGATTTGGGTATGGACACCGGGGAGCTGTTTTTT; CDR3: CATSDLGMDTGELFF
D: TRBD2; J: TRBJ2-7; V: TRBV5-1; size: many; DNA: TGCGCCAGCAGCCAGACTAGCCTCAGCTCCTACGAGCAGTACTTC; CDR3: CASSQTSLSSYEQYF
D: .; J: TRBJ2-7; V: TRBV6-1; size: .; DNA: TGTGCCAGCAGTGAACCACAGAGATCCTACGAGCAGTACTTC; CDR3: CASSEPQRSYEQYF
D: .; J: TRBJ2-1; V: TRBV7-6; size: many; DNA: TGTGCCAGCACAGCCAGTCCCTTCGACAATGAGCAGTTCTTC; CDR3: CASTASPFDNEQFF
D: TRBD1; J: TRBJ1-4; V: TRBV28; size: few; DNA: TGTGCCAGCAGTTCCACGGACAGGGGTTCCGGAAAACTGTTTTTT; CDR3: CASSSTDRGSGKLFF
D: .; J: TRBJ2-3; V: TRBV24-1; size: .; DNA: TGTGCCACCAGTGGTTCGCTCCCCACTGGAGATACGCAGTATTTT; CDR3: CATSGSLPTGDTQYF
D: .; J: TRBJ2-3; V: TRBV20-1; size: .; DNA: TGCAGTGCCGTGGCTAGGAGGTCTTATACGCAGTATTTT; CDR3: CSAVARRSYTQYF
D: TRBD1; J: TRBJ1-3; V: TRBV29-1; size: .; DNA: TGCAGCGTTACACTAACAGGGGGTCCTGGAAACACCATATATTTT; CDR3: CSVTLTGGPGNTIYF
D: TRBD1; J: TRBJ2-2; V: TRBV6-1; size: .; DNA: TGTGCCAGCAGCATAACACAGGGGCCCGGGGAGCTGTTTTTT; CDR3: CASSITQGPGELFF
D: .; J: TRBJ2-1; V: TRBV5-6; size: few; DNA: TGTGCCAGCAGCTTACAGGGGGGGTTCAATGAGCAGTTCTTC; CDR3: CASSLQGGFNEQFF
D: .; J: TRBJ1-4; V: TRBV6-1; size: few; DNA: TGTGCCAGCAGTCGACCGCTTCCAGGGGAAAAACTGTTTTTT; CDR3: CASSRPLPGEKLFF
D: TRBD1; J: TRBJ1-2; V: TRBV7-8; size: many; DNA: TGTGCCAGCAGCGAGAGGACAGGGCTTGTTAACTATGGCTACACCTTC; CDR3: CASSERTGLVNYGYTF
D: TRBD2; J: TRBJ2-1; V: TRBV13; size: .; DNA: TGTGCCAGCAGCTTACCTTCTAGCGGGAGGGCCGTAGGCGAGCAGTTCTTC; CDR3: CASSLPSSGRAVGEQFF
D: TRBD1; J: TRBJ1-2; V: TRBV9; size: .; DNA: TGTGCCAGCAGCGGAACCGGGACAGGGAACTATGGCTACACCTTC; CDR3: CASSGTGTGNYGYTF
D: TRBD2; J: TRBJ2-5; V: TRBV18; size: few; DNA: TGTGCCAGCTCGTCTTCCAGCGGGAGAAGCGAGACCCAGTACTTC; CDR3: CASSSSSGRSETQYF
D: .; J: TRBJ2-1; V: TRBV12-3/TRBV12-4; size: many; DNA: TGTGCCAGCAGGGGAGGCCCTTCCTACAATGAGCAGTTCTTC; CDR3: CASRGGPSYNEQFF
D: .; J: TRBJ2-7; V: TRBV7-9; size: many; DNA: TGTGCCAGCAGCGCGAGACTGGCAGGGAGTTTCGACGAGCAGTACTTC; CDR3: CASSARLAGSFDEQYF
D: TRBD1; J: TRBJ2-3; V: TRBV24-1; size: .; DNA: TGTGCCACCAGTGATTTTCCGGGACAGGGGGCTGGAGGCACAGATACGCAGTATTTT; CDR3: CATSDFPGQGAGGTDTQYF
D: .; J: TRBJ2-5; V: TRBV12-3/TRBV12-4; size: .; DNA: TGTGCCAGCAGTTTGCAGGAGATGGTGACCCAGTACTTC; CDR3: CASSLQEMVTQYF
D: .; J: TRBJ1-4; V: TRBV12-3/TRBV12-4; size: .; DNA: TGTGCCAGCAGTTTCAGGCAGGGTGGTGAAAAACTGTTTTTT; CDR3: CASSFRQGGEKLFF
D: .; J: TRBJ2-3; V: TRBV7-2; size: many; DNA: TGTGCCAGCAGCTTAGTCCATGATACGCAGTATTTT; CDR3: CASSLVHDTQYF
D: .; J: TRBJ2-7; V: TRBV29-1; size: many; DNA: TGCAGCGTTGTCGACCTCTACGAGCAGTACTTC; CDR3: CSVVDLYEQYF
D: .; J: TRBJ2-3; V: TRBV20-1; size: few; DNA: TGCAGTGCTATTCCCTCTAGGAGTGGGACAGATACGCAGTATTTT; CDR3: CSAIPSRSGTDTQYF
D: .; J: TRBJ1-5; V: TRBV27; size: many; DNA: TGTGCCAGCAGTTTGGGTAGCAATCAGCCCCAGCATTTT; CDR3: CASSLGSNQPQHF
D: .; J: TRBJ1-1; V: TRBV10-3; size: few; DNA: TGTGCCATCACCAGTGCCCTGAACACTGAAGCTTTCTTT; CDR3: CAITSALNTEAFF
D: TRBD1; J: TRBJ2-3; V: TRBV5-1; size: few; DNA: TGCGCCAGCAGCTTGATAGCAACAGGGGAAGATACGCAGTATTTT; CDR3: CASSLIATGEDTQYF
D: .; J: TRBJ2-5; V: TRBV28; size: .; DNA: TGTGCCAGCAGTACGGCGTACCAAGAGACCCAGTACTTC; CDR3: CASSTAYQETQYF
D: .; J: TRBJ1-4; V: TRBV30; size: .; DNA: TGTGCCTGGAGTGGAGAATCCGGGCCTAATGAAAAACTGTTTTTT; CDR3: CAWSGESGPNEKLFF
D: TRBD2; J: TRBJ2-3; V: TRBV7-2; size: few; DNA: TGTGCCAGCAGCTTAGGACTTGGGGGAGGGCTTGGAGATACGCAGTATTTT; CDR3: CASSLGLGGGLGDTQYF
D: .; J: TRBJ1-2; V: TRBV6-1; size: .; DNA: TGTGCCAGCAGCCCGGACCGATTAGTCTATGGCTACACCTTC; CDR3: CASSPDRLVYGYTF
D: TRBD2; J: TRBJ2-1; V: TRBV24-1; size: many; DNA: TGTGCCACCAGTGATATCGGGCTAGCGGGAGGGCCGGGTTACAATGAGCAGTTCTTC; CDR3: CATSDIGLAGGPGYNEQFF
D: TRBD2; J: TRBJ2-1; V: TRBV12-3/TRBV12-4; size: few; DNA: TGTGCCAGCACCCATATCGGACTAGCGGGACCGTCCTACAATGAGCAGTTCTTC; CDR3: CASTHIGLAGPSYNEQFF
D: TRBD2; J: TRBJ2-6; V: TRBV6-4; size: many; DNA: TGTGCCAGCAGTGAACTAGCGGATGGGGCCAACGTCCTGACTTTC; CDR3: CASSELADGANVLTF
D: .; J: TRBJ1-1; V: TRBV6-2/TRBV6-3; size: many; DNA: TGTGCCAGCACCATAAGCCTGAACACTGAAGCTTTCTTT; CDR3: CASTISLNTEAFF
D: .; J: TRBJ1-5; V: TRBV2; size: many; DNA: TGTGCCAGCAGTGAAGGTCAGGAGGGGAATCAGCCCCAGCATTTT; CDR3: CASSEGQEGNQPQHF
D: TRBD2; J: TRBJ2-1; V: TRBV6-2/TRBV6-3; size: many; DNA: TGTGCCAGCACCATAGCGGGAGGAAACAATGAGCAGTTCTTC; CDR3: CASTIAGGNNEQFF
D: .; J: TRBJ2-6; V: TRBV6-2/TRBV6-3; size: .; DNA: TGTGCCGGCAGCCCCCTGGGATTCACCTCTGGGGCCAACGTCCTGACTTTC; CDR3: CAGSPLGFTSGANVLTF